Listed below are T cell receptor beta chains from one sample, sequenced in a study of CD8 T cells in ankylosing spondylitis. TCRdb independently ran MiXCR on the 5' RACE reads; one entry per CDR3 protein. The sample shows 85,000 to 100,000 distinct CDR3 sequences, about 8.3% of them seen only once. Input material: blood, either unsorted or a sorted T cell fraction (not recorded which). Source of these receptors: a male donor with ankylosing spondylitis or in good health (not recorded which). Each CDR3 is given without its conserved first and last residue.

TRBV12-2	ASRLAGPPGNIQY
TRBV11-2	ASSRTGAGGQPQH
TRBV20-1	SAPGGPGDQPQH
TRBV20-1	SAYRQGVGTEAF
TRBV10-3	AISDRDQPQH
TRBV20-1	SATNYQNTGELF
TRBV18	ASSPAGADTQY
TRBV6-6	ASPGSDGELF
TRBV3-1	ASSQLVGHHEQY
TRBV7-8	ASSLLAGGQAGELF
TRBV29-1	SVDNAGTSGYNEQF
TRBV25-1	ASSEFLAGGQNEQF
TRBV29-1	SVRTGAYEQY
TRBV11-2	ASSLVGRGEAF
TRBV7-9	ASSQTNQGGNEQF
TRBV18	ASSPGSERTRAF
TRBV15	ATSRATEQETQY
TRBV11-2	ASSLVKGPPYGYT
TRBV20-1	SARLSLDGIGYT
TRBV11-1	ASTDPGQIDPGQSYNEQF
TRBV19	ASSHLWFRGTDTQY
TRBV6-5	ASSYRGQGAANEQF
TRBV4-3	ASSQSAGSALYNGQF
TRBV7-8	ASSLWTSGTEQY
TRBV6-1	ASRAGSVGGNEQF
TRBV7-2	ASTQGRETQY
TRBV4-3	ATRSDRSSYNEQF
TRBV25-1	ASSDGGGIDNEQF
TRBV5-1	ASSFGGTSTDTQY
TRBV4-1	ASSLLIYNSPLH
TRBV6-5	ATRYSGNEQY
TRBV5-1	ASSWGLGSGSGYT
TRBV5-1	ASSLDARRVLTTNEKLF
TRBV20-1	SAPTSGKETQY
TRBV6-5	ASSYQGLAYEQY
TRBV6-2/TRBV6-3	ASSYSRREETF
TRBV5-1	ASSTGGTLNEQF
TRBV12-3/TRBV12-4	ASSPWPDRARGNQPQH
TRBV20-1	SASWTTNSPLH
TRBV11-3	ASSGLSGETPY
TRBV5-5	ASSPESSGANVLT
TRBV7-2	ASSLALGSYYGYT
TRBV5-1	ASSLASGGYNEKLF
TRBV7-9	ASSFSLGLIQF